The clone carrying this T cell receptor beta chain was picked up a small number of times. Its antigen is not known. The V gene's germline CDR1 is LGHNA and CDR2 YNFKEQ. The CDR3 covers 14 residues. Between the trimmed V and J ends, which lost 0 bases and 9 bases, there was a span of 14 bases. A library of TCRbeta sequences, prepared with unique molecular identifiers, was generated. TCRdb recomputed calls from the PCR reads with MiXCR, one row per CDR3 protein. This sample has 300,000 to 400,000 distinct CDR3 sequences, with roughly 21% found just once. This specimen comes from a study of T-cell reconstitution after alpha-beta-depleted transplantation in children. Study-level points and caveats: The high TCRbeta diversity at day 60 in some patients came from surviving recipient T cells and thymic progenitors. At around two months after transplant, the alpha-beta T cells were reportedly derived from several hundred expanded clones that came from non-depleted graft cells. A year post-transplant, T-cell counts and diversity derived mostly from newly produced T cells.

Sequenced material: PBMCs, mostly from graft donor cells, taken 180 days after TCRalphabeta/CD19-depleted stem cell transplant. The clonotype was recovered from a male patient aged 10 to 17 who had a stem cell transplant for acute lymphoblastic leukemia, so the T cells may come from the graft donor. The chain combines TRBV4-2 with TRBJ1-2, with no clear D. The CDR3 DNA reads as TGTGCCAGCAGCCAAGATCCTGATGGTTCAAGCTACACCTTC. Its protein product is CASSQDPDGSSYTF.